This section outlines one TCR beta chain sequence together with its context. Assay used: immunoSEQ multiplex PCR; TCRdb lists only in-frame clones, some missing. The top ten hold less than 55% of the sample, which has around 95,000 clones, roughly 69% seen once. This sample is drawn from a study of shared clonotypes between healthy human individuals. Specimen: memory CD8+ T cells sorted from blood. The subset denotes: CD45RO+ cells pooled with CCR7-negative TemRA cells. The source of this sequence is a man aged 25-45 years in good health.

DNA of the CDR3: TGTGCCAGCAGCGACAGGTCCTCGAACACCGGGGAGCTGTTTTTT. Amino acid sequence: CASSDRSSNTGELFF. The rearrangement joins TRBV7-2 to TRBJ2-2, with D tentatively TRBD1 (6 bases). CDR1 and CDR2 from the germline V gene are SGHTA and FQGNSA. This CDR3 is built from 15 residues. The V and J ends lost 5 bases and 0 bases respectively, with 10 bases between them. Using reference TRBV7-2 and TRBJ2-2 for the parts outside the CDR3, the full variable domain is GAGVSQSPSNKVTEKGKDVELRCDPISGHTALYWYRQSLGQGLEFLIYFQGNSAPDKSGLPSDRFSAERTGGSVSTLTIQRTQQEDSAVYLCASSDRSSNTGELFFGEGSRLTVL.